This entry lists 25 T cell receptor beta chains sequenced from one sample in a study of OX40 agonist ivuxolimab in advanced cancers. The table came from immunoSEQ multiplex PCR; TCRdb's copy has only in-frame clones and leaves some out. The table lists about 72,000 clones, about 87% of them singletons. This sample comprised CD4+ or CD8+ T cells sorted from blood, obtained in a trial of the OX40 agonist ivuxolimab. These TCRs come from an adult with an advanced solid tumor such as melanoma, head and neck, liver or kidney cancer.

In its sample, this clone was seen once. V is TRBV5-4 and J is TRBJ1-6; D unresolved. CDR1 and CDR2 from the germline V gene are SGHNT and YYREEE (reference sequence). V dropped 0 bases and J dropped 6 bases, with 7 bases sitting between them. The CDR3 has 14 amino acids. In DNA, the CDR3 is TGTGCCAGCAGCTTGGGGCAGCCTAATTCACCCCTCCACTTT. Translating gives CASSLGQPNSPLHF.

The rearrangement links TRBV28 to TRBJ2-5; 8 nucleotides match TRBD2. CDR3 length: 15 residues. V lost 4 bases and J lost 5; bases outside the gene matches: 9. Per the germline V gene, CDR1 is MDHEN and CDR2 is SYDVKM. The CDR3 coding sequence is TGTGCCAGCAGTTCGGGGGGGACCTCCTGGGAGACCCAGTACTTC. Its translation is CASSSGGTSWETQYF. The whole variable domain, remainder taken from reference TRBV28 and TRBJ2-5, is DVKVTQSSRYLVKRTGEKVFLECVQDMDHENMFWYRQDPGLGLRLIYFSYDVKMKEKGDIPEGYSVSREKKERFSLILESASTNQTSMYLCASSSGGTSWETQYFGPGTRLLVL.

This clone was found once. The chain recombines TRBV18 with TRBJ2-5, with D maybe TRBD1 (6 bases). Germline assignment: CDR1 KGHSH and CDR2 LQKENI. The CDR3 runs to 16 residues. Trimming removed 2 bases from V and 5 bases from J, with 18 bases in between. The CDR3 DNA reads as TGTGCCAGCTCACCAAGGACCGACCTGGGGGCGGAGACCCAGTACTTC. Translating gives CASSPRTDLGAETQYF.

The table lists this clone with a count of one. The chain combines TRBV18 with TRBJ2-1; 14 bases are shared with TRBD2. Germline lookup yields CDR1 KGHSH and CDR2 LQKENI. V shed 1 base, J shed 3 bases, and the junction held 8 bases outside the gene matches. The CDR3 runs 19 residues. CDR3 nucleotide sequence: TGTGCCAGCTCACCACGGGCCCCAGGGACTAGCGGGGGCTACAATGAGCAGTTCTTC. The encoded protein is CASSPRAPGTSGGYNEQFF.

V and J are TRBV5-1 and TRBJ1-1, with a weak D call TRBD1 (5 bases). The germline V gene encodes CDR1 SGHRS and CDR2 YFSETQ. Deletions cut 4 bases from V and 5 bases from J, with 12 bases between. CDR3 length: 13 residues. CDR3 protein: CASSTSPGTEAFF. In DNA form, the CDR3 reads TGCGCCAGCAGCACAAGTCCAGGGACTGAAGCTTTCTTT.

A note on this clone: This same CDR3 is encoded by further DNA sequences in the sample. J is TRBJ2-7 and V is TRBV7-9; D may be TRBD1 (5 bases). CDR3 length equals 13 residues. CDR1 and CDR2 (germline): SEHNR, FQNEAQ (reference sequence). Trimming removed 0 bases from V and 4 bases from J, with 7 bases in between. In DNA, the CDR3 is TGTGCCAGCAGCTTAGCGGGGCCTTACGAGCAGTACTTC. It yields the protein CASSLAGPYEQYF.

This rearrangement joins TRBV7-2 to TRBJ2-5; D possibly uses TRBD1 or TRBD2 (5 bases each). The CDR3 spans 16 residues. The germline V gene has CDR1 SGHTA and CDR2 FQGNSA. V was pared by 2 bases and J by 5 bases, with 18 bases between. The DNA of the CDR3 is TGTGCCAGCAGCTTAAGGGACGCCCGACGCCGGGAGACCCAGTACTTC. Amino acid sequence: CASSLRDARRRETQYF.

The chain carries TRBV19 and TRBJ2-1; no reliable D call. Trimming shortened V by 2 bases and J by 1 base, and 15 bases separated the two germline ends. The CDR3 consists of 17 residues. In germline, CDR1 is LNHDA, CDR2 SQIVND (reference sequence). CDR3: CASSISRLLGSYNEQFF. Here the CDR3 DNA reads TGTGCCAGTAGTATAAGCCGCCTGCTGGGTTCCTACAATGAGCAGTTCTTC.

As regards this clone: Different DNA sequences within this sample yield the same CDR3. The rearrangement joins TRBV4-1 to TRBJ2-5; 10 bases align to TRBD1. This CDR3 has 19 residues. Trimming at V came to 3 bases and at J to 5 bases, leaving 18 bases not matched to a gene. Germline V lookup: CDR1 MGHRA, CDR2 YSYEKL. As DNA, the CDR3 is TGCGCCAGCAGCCAGGAAGGTGGGAAAGTGGCGGGACAGGGGGAGACCCAGTACTTC. Amino acids: CASSQEGGKVAGQGETQYF.

The chain uses TRBV7-2 and TRBJ2-5; D possibly matches TRBD1 or TRBD2 (5 bases each). Germline V gene sequence: CDR1 SGHTA, CDR2 FQGNSA. The CDR3 runs to 13 residues. V was trimmed by 5 bases and J by 4 bases, leaving 11 bases between them. In DNA form, the CDR3 reads TGTGCCAGCAGCGACGGGACCCTAGAGACCCAGTACTTC. Its translation is CASSDGTLETQYF.

CDR3 in DNA: TGCGCCAGCAGCCTGGGTTTGGTGGGCACTGAAGCTTTCTTT. Translated: CASSLGLVGTEAFF. This rearrangement joins TRBV5-1 to TRBJ1-1; no reliable D call. V lost 4 bases and J 4 bases, leaving 14 bases between the germline ends. The CDR3 consists of 14 residues. Germline V gives CDR1 SGHRS, CDR2 YFSETQ.

The V and J genes are TRBV29-1 and TRBJ1-3; D remains unclear. CDR1 and CDR2 from the germline V gene are SQVTM and ANQGSEA. The germline V and J ends were trimmed by 7 bases and 2 bases, with 15 bases remaining between them. The CDR3 consists of 14 residues. CDR3 in amino acids: CSAVPPGTGNTIYF. In nucleotides, the CDR3 is TGCAGCGCTGTCCCCCCAGGCACTGGAAACACCATATATTTT.

With respect to this clone: Other nucleotide sequences in the sample specify the same CDR3. This chain uses TRBV7-2 with TRBJ1-6; TRBD1 agrees at 9 bases. Unmatched junction bases numbered 5, after V lost 5 bases and J lost 9 bases. CDR1 and CDR2 (germline): SGHTA, FQGNSA. This CDR3 is built from 14 residues. CDR3 in DNA: TGTGCCAGCAGCGCGACAGGGGGTAGTTCACCCCTCCACTTT. It yields the protein CASSATGGSSPLHF.

This chain connects TRBV21-1 to TRBJ2-2. TRBV21-1 is reported as a pseudogene. This CDR3 has 18 amino acids. CDR3 coding DNA: TGTGCCAGCAGCAAATTAGGGGAAAGGGAGCCAGCGGCCGGGGAGCTGTTTTTT. Encoded protein: CASSKLGEREPAAGELFF.

This chain joins TRBV2 and TRBJ1-3, with TRBD1 matching 7 bases. The junction had 1 base not matched to a gene; V was cut back by 1 base and J by 4 bases. Germline V gives CDR1 SNHLY, CDR2 FYNNEI. This CDR3 is built from 14 residues. DNA for the CDR3: TGTGCCAGCAGTGAAGACAGGGGCGGAAACACCATATATTTT. Its translation is CASSEDRGGNTIYF.

As regards this clone: The sample contains more than one DNA sequence encoding this CDR3. CDR3 sequence (DNA): TGCGCCAGCAGCCTGGGAGGGGGGCTAAGCTCCTACGAGCAGTACTTC. Translated, it gives CASSLGGGLSSYEQYF. This chain connects TRBV5-1 to TRBJ2-7, with a possible D match to TRBD2 (7 bases). Germline V gene lookup returns CDR1 SGHRS and CDR2 YFSETQ. Trimming pared 4 bases from V and 0 bases from J, leaving 17 bases between. This CDR3 is built from 16 residues.

The rearrangement links TRBV4-3 to TRBJ2-7; no clear D gene. The germline V gene has CDR1 LGHNA and CDR2 YSLEER. Trimming took off 4 bases at V and 7 bases at J, with 14 bases between the two ends. CDR3 length equals 13 residues. This chain's CDR3 is CASSPQLLGEQYF. The CDR3 nucleotides are TGCGCCAGCAGCCCTCAGCTTTTGGGGGAGCAGTACTTC.

The chain joins TRBV5-1 to TRBJ1-5; D unresolved. The germline V gene encodes CDR1 SGHRS and CDR2 YFSETQ. The CDR3 is made up of 14 amino acids. The ends were cut back, 0 bases at V and 6 bases at J, with 10 bases in the middle. The CDR3 protein is CASSLDREGQPQHF. CDR3 DNA sequence: TGCGCCAGCAGCTTGGACCGGGAAGGTCAGCCCCAGCATTTT.

The chain couples TRBV18 to TRBJ1-1, with D unclear. Trimming left V 3 bases short and J 7 bases short, with 18 bases between. The CDR3 totals 15 residues. Germline V gives CDR1 KGHSH, CDR2 LQKENI. CDR3 in amino acids: CASSPLRAQGGEAFF. CDR3 nucleotide sequence: TGTGCCAGCTCACCTTTAAGGGCCCAAGGAGGTGAAGCTTTCTTT.

The rearrangement joins TRBV9 to TRBJ2-2; possibly TRBD1 or TRBD2 for D (5 bases each). The CDR3 extends over 17 amino acids. Deletions cut 3 bases from V and 3 bases from J, with 18 bases between. The germline V gene has CDR1 SGDLS and CDR2 YYNGEE. The CDR3 loop reads CASSGKTGTVHTGELFF. The CDR3 DNA sequence: TGTGCCAGCAGCGGCAAGACCGGGACGGTTCACACCGGGGAGCTGTTTTTT. Based on the CDR3 plus reference TRBV9 and TRBJ2-2, the full variable domain is DSGVTQTPKHLITATGQRVTLRCSPRSGDLSVYWYQQSLDQGLQFLIQYYNGEERAKGNILERFSAQQFPDLHSELNLSSLELGDSALYFCASSGKTGTVHTGELFFGEGSRLTVL.

This chain joins TRBV25-1 and TRBJ2-1; perhaps TRBD2 as D (6 bases). V lost 8 bases to trimming and J lost 4 bases, with 6 bases between them. The CDR3 totals 11 residues. In germline, CDR1 is MGHDK, CDR2 SYGVNS. The CDR3 bases are TGTGCCAGCGGGGGGTACAATGAGCAGTTCTTC. The encoded protein is CASGGYNEQFF. Full variable domain (missing parts from reference TRBV25-1 and TRBJ2-1): EADIYQTPRYLVIGTGKKITLECSQTMGHDKMYWYQQDPGMELHLIHYSYGVNSTEKGDLSSESTVSRIRTEHFPLTLESARPSHTSQYLCASGGYNEQFFGPGTRLTVL.

The CDR3 sequence: CASSPPGVVYGYTF. The CDR3 coding sequence is TGTGCCAGCAGTCCCCCAGGAGTTGTGTATGGCTACACCTTC. This chain joins TRBV28 and TRBJ1-2; no reliable D call. The CDR3 consists of 14 residues. V dropped 5 bases and J dropped 5 bases, with 15 bases sitting between them. Germline CDR1 and CDR2: MDHEN and SYDVKM.

The CDR3 DNA sequence: TGCGCCAGCAGCCAAGATTCCCTTGGGCAGGTCGGGGCCGGGGAGCTGTTTTTT. It is translated as CASSQDSLGQVGAGELFF. The genes are TRBV4-3 and TRBJ2-2, with TRBD2 as a possible D gene (5 bases). The CDR3 is 18 amino acids. V gave up 0 bases and J gave up 6 bases, with 20 bases separating them. Germline CDR1 reads LGHNA; CDR2 reads YSLEER.

V gene TRBV7-2 combines with J gene TRBJ2-7; 7 bases map to TRBD2. The V segment lost 2 bases and the J segment 2 bases; nucleotides outside the gene matches: 3. The CDR3 spans 14 residues. Germline lookup yields CDR1 SGHTA and CDR2 FQGNSA. Written as DNA, the CDR3 is TGTGCCAGCAGCTTACCGGCGGGAGCCTACGAGCAGTACTTC. Its translation is CASSLPAGAYEQYF.

This clone was detected a few times. The chain combines TRBV19 with TRBJ1-2; a weak D match, TRBD1 (6 bases). V was pared by 4 bases and J by 10 bases, with 16 bases between. This CDR3 is 13 amino acids long. Germline V gene sequence: CDR1 LNHDA, CDR2 SQIVND (reference sequence). This CDR3 is CASSTRGGPDYTF. The CDR3 DNA sequence: TGTGCCAGTAGTACGCGTGGGGGGCCGGACTACACCTTC.